This TCR beta chain is from a study of OX40 agonist ivuxolimab in advanced cancers. The wider study: Ivuxolimab, an agonist antibody against OX40 (CD134), was given to patients. Patients treated during dose escalation were battling hepatocellular carcinoma, melanoma, renal cell or head and neck cancer. Having had anti-PD-1, anti-PD-L1 or anti-CTLA-4 therapy before was allowed, and roughly 39% had some. Three patients responded partially, comprising one with hepatocellular carcinoma and two with cutaneous melanoma.

This clone came up once. The CDR3 runs to 15 residues. The V end lost 2 bases, the J end lost 2 bases, and 9 bases lay between the germline ends. Germline V lookup: CDR1 MNHEY, CDR2 SVGAGI. Produced via immunoSEQ multiplex PCR; TCRdb's table is partial and in-frame only. The sample includes under 55,000 clones, 75% to 90% of them seen just once. The sequenced sample was CD4+ or CD8+ T cells sorted from blood, obtained in a trial of the OX40 agonist ivuxolimab. This sequence originates from an adult with an advanced solid tumor such as melanoma, head and neck, liver or kidney cancer. The chain employs TRBV6-5 and TRBJ1-4; no clear D gene. The CDR3 DNA reads as TGTGCCAGCAGTTACAATAGGGTCACTAATGAAAAACTGTTTTTT. This sequence encodes CASSYNRVTNEKLFF.